The 32 T cell receptor beta chains below come from one sample, sequenced in a study of neurological immune-mediated disorders. MiXCR, run by TCRdb on the 5' RACE reads, gives a single entry per CDR3 protein. The table has about 30,000 distinct CDR3 sequences, about 16% seen once. The sample consisted of PBMCs. The source is a man aged 70-80 years in good health.

This clonotype has at least ten counts. The rearrangement joins TRBV6-2 or TRBV6-3 to TRBJ1-5; 7 nucleotides line up with TRBD1. This CDR3 contains 17 residues. In germline, CDR1 is MNHEY, CDR2 SVGEGT. V was clipped by 4 bases and J by 6 bases; unmatched bases: 15. CDR3 protein: CASSSGEGAGNAQPQHF. The CDR3 region has the DNA TGTGCCAGCAGTTCCGGCGAGGGGGCAGGGAATGCTCAGCCCCAGCATTTT.

This clonotype was detected ten times or more. The J gene is TRBJ2-7, the V gene TRBV7-2; D gene ambiguous. The V end lost 3 bases, the J end lost 2 bases, and 5 bases lay between the germline ends. The CDR3 runs to 12 residues. From germline, CDR1 is SGHTA and CDR2 FQGNSA. The CDR3 loop reads CASSFLTYEQYF. CDR3 coding DNA: TGTGCCAGCAGCTTTCTCACCTACGAGCAGTACTTC.

Many counts were recorded for this clonotype. V usage is TRBV11-2 and J usage is TRBJ1-1; no definite D call. V was shortened by 2 bases and J by 2 bases, with 3 bases between the two germline ends. CDR3 length equals 12 residues. CDR1 is SGHAT, CDR2 FQNNGV, per germline. The CDR3 DNA follows: TGTGCCAGCAGCTTAATCAACACTGAAGCTTTCTTT. Protein: CASSLINTEAFF.

The sample holds many counts of this clonotype. This rearrangement joins TRBV7-2 to TRBJ2-5, with D uncertain. The germline V gene has CDR1 SGHTA and CDR2 FQGNSA. The CDR3 loop spans 13 amino acids. Trimming shortened V by 1 base and J by 5 bases, and 8 bases separated the two germline ends. The CDR3 sequence: CASSLGNSETQYF. CDR3 nucleotides: TGTGCCAGCAGCTTAGGGAACTCGGAGACCCAGTACTTC.

This clonotype has ten or more counts. CDR3 sequence: CASSLGTSNYGYTF. The DNA for the CDR3 is TGTGCCAGCAGTTTGGGAACGTCTAACTATGGCTACACCTTC. The rearrangement joins TRBV12-3 or TRBV12-4 to TRBJ1-2; unclear D gene. V lost 3 bases and J lost 0, with 8 bases in between. The CDR3 is made up of 14 amino acids.

This clonotype was found many times. V is TRBV20-1 and J is TRBJ2-3; D remains ambiguous. This CDR3 has 13 amino acids. Deletions cut 1 base from V and 2 bases from J, with 7 bases between. CDR1 and CDR2 (germline): DFQATT, SNEGSKA (reference sequence). CDR3 DNA: TGCAGTGCTAGAGGTGACACCACAGATACGCAGTATTTT. Its translation is CSARGDTTDTQYF.

The chain employs TRBV5-1 and TRBJ1-3; the match to TRBD1 covers 7 bases. Per germline, CDR1 SGHRS and CDR2 YFSETQ. The trim removed 6 bases at V and 3 bases at J, leaving 6 bases unmatched. The CDR3 length is 14 residues. The DNA of the CDR3 is TGCGCCAGCAACCCGACAGGGAGTGGAAACACCATATATTTT. Translating it yields CASNPTGSGNTIYF.

The sample holds many counts of this clonotype. The V and J genes are TRBV20-1 and TRBJ2-7; maybe TRBD1 (5 bases). V lost 6 bases to trimming and J lost 0 bases, with 15 bases between them. The CDR3 consists of 14 residues. Per germline, CDR1 DFQATT and CDR2 SNEGSKA (reference sequence). CDR3 sequence (DNA): TGCAGTGCCCAGAGGCAGGGTAACTCCTACGAGCAGTACTTC. Its translation: CSAQRQGNSYEQYF.

In its sample, this clonotype was seen many times. The chain couples TRBV6-2 or TRBV6-3 to TRBJ2-1; no clear D gene. Looked up from germline, CDR1 is MNHEY and CDR2 is SVGEGT. This CDR3 region has 13 residues. The V gene lost 3 bases and the J gene lost 4 bases, with 7 bases spanning the gap. DNA of the CDR3: TGTGCCAGCAGTTATTTGAGGTACAATGAGCAGTTCTTC. Translation gives CASSYLRYNEQFF.

This clonotype was seen ten or more times. V gene TRBV7-9 combines with J gene TRBJ1-4; TRBD1 matches 8 bases. From germline, CDR1 is SEHNR and CDR2 FQNEAQ (reference sequence). After removal of 4 bases from V and 0 bases from J, the junction contained 13 bases not matched to a gene. This CDR3 is built from 19 residues. CDR3 loop: CASSSYPGTGGATNEKLFF. The CDR3 coding sequence is TGTGCCAGCAGCTCCTATCCCGGGACAGGCGGAGCAACTAATGAAAAACTGTTTTTT.

This clonotype has at least ten counts. This chain joins TRBV5-1 and TRBJ2-7; D could derive from TRBD1 or TRBD2 (5 bases each). V was shortened by 4 bases and J by 5 bases, with 16 bases between the two germline ends. Per germline, CDR1 SGHRS and CDR2 YFSETQ. This CDR3 spans 14 amino acids. The CDR3 coding sequence is TGCGCCAGCAGCCTCCAGGGAGAAGTGAACGAGCAGTACTTC. It translates to CASSLQGEVNEQYF. Supplemented by reference TRBV5-1 and TRBJ2-7, the full variable domain reads KAGVTQTPRYLIKTRGQQVTLSCSPISGHRSVSWYQQTPGQGLQFLFEYFSETQRNKGNFPGRFSGRQFSNSRSEMNVSTLELGDSALYLCASSLQGEVNEQYFGPGTRLTVT.

This clonotype was picked up many times. The genes are TRBV20-1 and TRBJ2-1; 13 positions agree with TRBD2. The CDR3 consists of 15 residues. J lost 7 bases, V lost 4 bases, and 7 bases had no gene match. Germline assignment: CDR1 DFQATT and CDR2 SNEGSKA (reference sequence). In DNA, the CDR3 is TGCAGTGCTAAGAACAGACTAGCGGGGGGTAATGAGCAGTTCTTC. Its protein is CSAKNRLAGGNEQFF.

This clonotype showed up just once. It may be a read error: a sequence one base away is much more abundant. This sequence joins TRBV7-2 and TRBJ2-7; D is possibly TRBD1 (6 bases). CDR1 and CDR2 from the germline V gene are SGHTA and FQGNSA. CDR3 length equals 16 residues. CDR3 residues: CASSLWGQGLSYDQYF. CDR3 nucleotides: TGTGCCAGCAGCCTCTGGGGGCAGGGGCTTTCCTACGACCAGTACTTC.

This clonotype showed up just a few times. This chain joins TRBV3-1 and TRBJ2-1; 7 bases are a match to TRBD2. CDR1 LGHDT and CDR2 YNNKEL come from the germline V gene (reference sequence). V gave up 1 base and J gave up 7 bases; unmatched junction bases: 7. The CDR3 spans 15 residues. The CDR3 DNA is TGTGCCAGCAGCCAAGGAAGCGGGGCGGGGAATGAGCAGTTCTTC. Translated: CASSQGSGAGNEQFF.

The chain is built from TRBV15 and TRBJ1-6; no definite D call. Trimming left V 5 bases short and J 4 bases short, with 12 bases between. Per the germline V gene, CDR1 is LNHNV and CDR2 is YYDKDF (reference sequence). This CDR3 region has 15 residues. CDR3 nucleotides: TGTGCCACCAGCTCTACCGCAAGATATAATTCACCCCTCCACTTT. Its translation: CATSSTARYNSPLHF.

This clonotype occurred many times. This chain joins TRBV3-1 and TRBJ1-1, with TRBD1 identical over 9 bases. Per the germline V gene, CDR1 is LGHDT and CDR2 is YNNKEL (reference sequence). J lost 3 bases, V lost 8 bases, and 4 bases had no gene match. The CDR3 covers 13 residues. CDR3 protein: CASGDRDYTEAFF. In DNA, the CDR3 is TGTGCCAGCGGGGACAGGGATTACACTGAAGCTTTCTTT.

This clonotype was observed many times. V and J are TRBV27 and TRBJ1-1; no reliable D call. Trimming cost V 0 bases and J 5 bases, with 10 bases left between them. The V gene's germline CDR1 is MNHEY and CDR2 SMNVEV (reference sequence). The CDR3 extends over 14 amino acids. CDR3 sequence reads: CASSLSTPATEAFF. CDR3 bases: TGTGCCAGCAGTTTATCGACCCCCGCGACTGAAGCTTTCTTT.

This clonotype appeared many times. V and J are TRBV20-1 and TRBJ1-6; 7 bases align to TRBD1. Germline lookup yields CDR1 DFQATT and CDR2 SNEGSKA (reference sequence). V was clipped by 0 bases and J by 8 bases; unmatched bases: 10. CDR3 length: 16 amino acids. As DNA, the CDR3 is TGCAGTGCTAGAGACTTCAGGGGGGCTGTTGATTCACCCCTCCACTTT. Translation gives CSARDFRGAVDSPLHF.

This clonotype was detected ten times or more. The chain carries TRBV5-1 and TRBJ2-2; 12 bases map to TRBD1. Per germline, CDR1 SGHRS and CDR2 YFSETQ. Trimming cost V 4 bases and J 4 bases; bases outside gene matches: 5. This CDR3 has 16 amino acids. Here the CDR3 DNA reads TGCGCCAGCAGCGGGACAGGGGGCGTCGTCACCGGGGAGCTGTTTTTT. Translation: CASSGTGGVVTGELFF.

This clonotype was found many times. The chain combines TRBV10-3 with TRBJ2-6; 8 nucleotides agree with TRBD1. The CDR3 loop spans 18 amino acids. Per the germline V gene, CDR1 is ENHRY and CDR2 is SYGVKD. J was trimmed by 0 bases and V by 3 bases; bases with no gene match: 7. The CDR3 sequence: CAISEKDRDISGANVLTF. The CDR3 DNA reads TGTGCCATCAGTGAAAAGGACAGGGACATCTCTGGGGCCAACGTCCTGACTTTC.

In its sample, this clonotype was seen many times. The chain combines TRBV7-6 with TRBJ2-5, with 8 bases matching TRBD2. The CDR3 has 14 amino acids. Germline CDR1 and CDR2: SGHVS and FNYEAQ. Trimming took 5 bases from V and 3 from J; bases not matched to a gene: 5. DNA of the CDR3: TGTGCCAGCAGCCGGGAGGGGGACGAAGAGACCCAGTACTTC. Its protein product is CASSREGDEETQYF.

The chain carries TRBV2 and TRBJ2-1; TRBD1 agrees at 8 bases. Trimming took 6 bases from V and 4 from J; bases not matched to a gene: 8. Per the germline V gene, CDR1 is SNHLY and CDR2 is FYNNEI. The CDR3 runs to 15 residues. CDR3 coding DNA: TGTGCCAGCAGACGGACAGGGACAGATTACAATGAGCAGTTCTTC. Its translation: CASRRTGTDYNEQFF.

The sample holds many counts of this clonotype. The chain employs TRBV24-1 and TRBJ2-3; 8 bases map to TRBD1. Trimming removed 4 bases from V and 2 bases from J; junction bases left unmatched: 4. Germline CDR1 and CDR2: KGHDR and SFDVKD. This CDR3 has 15 residues. This CDR3 reads CATSEPDRATDTQYF. CDR3 nucleotides: TGTGCCACCAGTGAACCGGACAGGGCCACAGATACGCAGTATTTT.

This clonotype has a count of ten or more. The chain combines TRBV6-2 or TRBV6-3 with TRBJ1-5; the D gene is possibly TRBD1 (5 bases). The CDR3 covers 13 residues. V dropped 1 base and J dropped 7 bases, with 8 bases sitting between them. Germline assignment: CDR1 MNHEY and CDR2 SVGEGT. CDR3 sequence: CASSYLRGQPQHF. CDR3 nucleotide sequence: TGTGCCAGCAGTTACTTACGGGGGCAGCCCCAGCATTTT.

In this sample, this clonotype turned up many times. The gene calls are TRBV12-3 or TRBV12-4 and TRBJ2-3; D unclear. The CDR3 totals 14 residues. Trimming cost V 5 bases and J 0 bases, with 9 bases left between them. The CDR3 DNA sequence: TGTGCCAGCAGTCGGAGCTCTAGCACAGATACGCAGTATTTT. It translates to CASSRSSSTDTQYF.

DNA for the CDR3: TGTGCCAGCAGCCTACTTCCTAGCTCTGGGGCCAACGTCCTGACTTTC. Its protein is CASSLLPSSGANVLTF. J is TRBJ2-6 and V is TRBV3-1; no firm D call. Germline V lookup: CDR1 LGHDT, CDR2 YNNKEL (reference sequence). V was cut by 4 bases and J by 0 bases, with 10 bases left in between. The CDR3 length is 16 residues.

This clonotype was observed at least ten times. The chain links TRBV6-6 to TRBJ2-4, with 8 bases matching TRBD1. With V trimmed by 2 bases and J by 0 bases, 3 bases remained unmatched. The germline V gene has CDR1 MNHNY and CDR2 SVGAGI (reference sequence). The CDR3 consists of 16 residues. In nucleotides, the CDR3 is TGTGCCAGCAGTTACGGGACAGGTTTAGCCAAAAACATTCAGTACTTC. Protein product: CASSYGTGLAKNIQYF.

There are many counts of this clonotype. J is TRBJ2-3 and V is TRBV20-1, with 7 bases lining up with TRBD1. The CDR3 loop spans 15 amino acids. The junction had 6 bases not matched to a gene; V was cut back by 0 bases and J by 3 bases. Germline V gene sequence: CDR1 DFQATT, CDR2 SNEGSKA (reference sequence). The CDR3 loop reads CSARDPRDRTDTQYF. CDR3 DNA sequence: TGCAGTGCTAGAGACCCCCGGGACAGAACAGATACGCAGTATTTT.

By sample fraction, this clonotype is medium-sized (0.01 to 0.1%). The CDR3 nucleotides are TGTGCCAGCAGTGAAAGCGGGGGGGTCGGAGATACGCAGTATTTT. It yields the protein CASSESGGVGDTQYF. The genes are TRBV28 and TRBJ2-3; 10 bases agree with TRBD2. Germline assignment: CDR1 MDHEN and CDR2 SYDVKM. This CDR3 is 15 amino acids long. Unmatched junction bases numbered 7, after V lost 5 bases and J lost 5 bases.

This clonotype was recorded many times. The chain couples TRBV7-2 to TRBJ1-4; TRBD1 is a possible D gene (5 bases). The CDR3 has 13 residues. V was shortened by 5 bases and J by 6 bases, with 10 bases between the two germline ends. Per the germline V gene, CDR1 is SGHTA and CDR2 is FQGNSA. Written as DNA, the CDR3 is TGTGCCAGCAGCGCCTCAGGGTATGAAAAACTGTTTTTT. It translates to CASSASGYEKLFF.

This clonotype came up many times. This chain uses TRBV20-1 with TRBJ2-7, with 9 bases that match TRBD1. This CDR3 has 15 residues. Germline V gives CDR1 DFQATT, CDR2 SNEGSKA (reference sequence). The J segment lost 4 bases and the V segment lost 0 bases, leaving 7 bases of the junction unmatched. CDR3 nucleotides: TGCAGTGCTAGAGACACCACAGGGGGCACATACGAGCAGTACTTC. It codes for CSARDTTGGTYEQYF.

The chain recombines TRBV18 with TRBJ1-1, with TRBD1 as a possible D gene (5 bases). The ends were cut back, 4 bases at V and 5 bases at J, with 17 bases in the middle. The CDR3 has 15 residues. CDR1 and CDR2 (germline): KGHSH, LQKENI. CDR3 bases: TGTGCCAGCTCACAGGGGCCGGCCAGAGGAACTGAAGCTTTCTTT. Its translation: CASSQGPARGTEAFF.